A selection of T cell receptor beta chains follows, all from one sample in a study of cytomegalovirus exposure and HLA in healthy donors. Produced via immunoSEQ multiplex PCR; TCRdb's table is partial and in-frame only. The data contain roughly 140,000 clones, roughly four fifths of them singletons. The sample taken for sequencing was PBMCs. The receptors stem from a man aged 18 to 30 in good health and CMV-seronegative. CDR3s include the opening cysteine and the closing phenylalanine or tryptophan. The order of the fields is J gene, V gene, CDR3 protein.

TRBJ2-1 TRBV11-2 CASSSRGLAGGEQFF
TRBJ2-5 TRBV19 CASSINWFSRETQYF
TRBJ2-7 TRBV9 CASSREQGSGQYF
TRBJ1-5 TRBV27 CASSPAGQEEGAQHF
TRBJ2-1 TRBV6-6 CASSYVAYNEQFF
TRBJ2-7 TRBV14 CASSHPPGDRSYEQYF
TRBJ1-5 TRBV18 CASSPLSSTGDNQPQHF
TRBJ2-3 TRBV6-6 CASSPGRQGAADTQYF
TRBJ1-5 TRBV27 CASSVAGGQPQHF
TRBJ2-7 TRBV5-1 CASSSPGVSYEQYF
TRBJ2-5 TRBV7-9 CASSLSGQEETQYF
TRBJ2-7 TRBV28 CASRRQGSYEQYF
TRBJ2-3 TRBV7-2 CASSLGLAGGPQDTQYF
TRBJ1-2 TRBV28 CASSLPGDEGYTF
TRBJ2-3 TRBV5-1 CASSLGPSGTSGMPDTQYF
TRBJ2-3 TRBV4-3 CASSPEGLAVSTDTQYF
TRBJ2-2 TRBV25-1 CASSEGHRDRVFDGELFF
TRBJ2-1 TRBV7-2 CASSLVGTEAYNEQFF
TRBJ2-7 TRBV18 CASSPGTSSYEQYF
TRBJ1-2 TRBV6-4 CASSDDGGRDGYTF
TRBJ2-7 TRBV6-5 CASQTTGNAYEQYF
TRBJ2-7 TRBV7-9 CASGGGTYEQYF
TRBJ1-2 TRBV5-1 CASSLTENYGYTF
TRBJ2-1 TRBV10-3 CAISDTWREGGEQFF
TRBJ2-5 TRBV6-5 CASSLAGGTQETQYF
TRBJ2-2 TRBV7-6 CASSHANSAGELFF
TRBJ1-5 TRBV4-3 CASSQEAYIFRGSFIVGPQHF
TRBJ2-1 TRBV4-1 CASSLSGSTYNEQFF
TRBJ2-2 TRBV4-3 CASSHRTGETGGELFF
TRBJ2-1 TRBV10-2 CALGLALYNEQFF
TRBJ2-7 TRBV9 CASSAGTGVYEQYF